The TCR beta chain described here comes from a study of T cells in localized non-small cell lung cancer. This clone was observed a handful of times. Antigen specificity is unknown. Sequenced by immunoSEQ multiplex PCR; TCRdb stores in-frame clones only, minus some. The sample shows some 10,000 clones, around 45% of them seen only once. Whole-study findings and limits: Sequencing was limited to one tumor region, leaving the possibility of heterogeneity open. Adjacent lung had a median approximately 57 of the 100 largest tumor clones. Higher blood T cell density tracked longer overall survival. The greatest T cell clonality was found in uninvolved adjacent lung (higher than in tumor).

The specimen comprised lymph node tissue, sampled before any cancer treatment. The origin of this receptor is a woman aged 40 to 75 with stage II squamous cell lung carcinoma.

The CDR3 is CASGGRGVKFSANTGELFF. The DNA for the CDR3 is TGTGCCAGCGGAGGTCGGGGGGTGAAGTTTTCGGCGAACACCGGGGAGCTGTTTTTT. V and J are TRBV2 and TRBJ2-2; TRBD2 matches at 7 bases. This CDR3 is built from 19 residues. Germline loops: CDR1 SNHLY, CDR2 FYNNEI. V shed 8 bases and J 0 bases; nucleotides not matched to a gene: 18.